These 32 T cell receptor beta chains came from one sample sequenced in a study of T cells in Graves' hyperthyroidism and ophthalmopathy. It was RNA transcripts that yielded the amplified TCR beta CDR3 regions. RT-PCR in the first round (using the HTBI primer set) targeted the TCR CDR3. One entry per CDR3 protein results from TCRdb running MiXCR on the multiplex PCR reads. The sample consists of some 270,000 distinct CDR3 sequences, roughly 13% of them appearing once. The sample taken for sequencing was blood. Every receptor here comes from a woman aged 40 to 55 with Graves' hyperthyroidism.

V usage is TRBV11-2 and J usage is TRBJ2-5, with D hard to call. V lost 5 bases and J 4 bases, leaving 14 bases between the germline ends. Germline lookup yields CDR1 SGHAT and CDR2 FQNNGV. The CDR3 consists of 14 residues. The CDR3 spells CASSRSRARETQYF. The DNA for the CDR3 is TGTGCCAGCAGCCGAAGCCGAGCACGAGAGACCCAGTACTTC.

This clonotype has ten or more counts. V and J are TRBV20-1 and TRBJ1-1; D gene unclear. CDR1 DFQATT and CDR2 SNEGSKA come from the germline V gene (reference sequence). This CDR3 has 12 amino acids. V lost 6 bases and J 3 bases, leaving 11 bases between the germline ends. DNA for the CDR3: TGCAGTGCATGGTCGGCCTACACTGAAGCTTTCTTT. Translated, it gives CSAWSAYTEAFF.

This clonotype has a count of ten or more. The chain joins TRBV3-1 to TRBJ2-7, with 8 nucleotides matching TRBD2. The CDR3 extends over 18 amino acids. Trimming took 4 bases from V and 4 from J; bases not matched to a gene: 18. The germline CDR1 and CDR2 sequences are LGHDT and YNNKEL (reference sequence). CDR3 sequence reads: CASSPSGSGRVVMYEQYF. DNA of the CDR3: TGTGCCAGCAGCCCCTCGGGGAGCGGGAGAGTAGTGATGTACGAGCAGTACTTC.

This clonotype was counted at least ten times. J is TRBJ2-3 and V is TRBV7-9; 8 bases fit TRBD2. Per germline, CDR1 SEHNR and CDR2 FQNEAQ (reference sequence). The junction had 13 bases not matched to a gene; V was cut back by 5 bases and J by 6 bases. The CDR3 spans 16 residues. For the CDR3, the DNA is TGTGCCAGCAGCCTGTCGTCCGGGAGGGCCCTGGATACGCAGTATTTT. Translated, it gives CASSLSSGRALDTQYF.

This clonotype was seen only a few times. The CDR3 loop is CASSLFGTGRNTEAFF. In DNA, the CDR3 is TGTGCCAGCAGTTTATTCGGTACAGGGCGGAACACTGAAGCTTTCTTT. The rearrangement uses TRBV27 and TRBJ1-1, with D possibly matching TRBD1 (6 bases). Between the trimmed V and J ends, which lost 1 base and 1 base, there was a span of 13 bases. CDR3 length: 16 residues. From germline, CDR1 is MNHEY and CDR2 SMNVEV (reference sequence).

V and J are TRBV7-2 and TRBJ2-2; unclear D gene. The length of the CDR3 is 13 residues. Trimming left V 5 bases short and J 6 bases short, with 10 bases between. Germline lookup yields CDR1 SGHTA and CDR2 FQGNSA. CDR3 protein: CASSVHQAGELFF. In DNA form, the CDR3 reads TGTGCCAGCAGCGTCCACCAAGCCGGGGAGCTGTTTTTT.

This clonotype was seen at least ten times. The chain combines TRBV6-6 with TRBJ2-7, with D hard to call. Trimming stripped 2 bases from V and 0 bases from J, with 5 bases between. CDR1 is MNHNY and CDR2 is SVGAGI in the germline V gene (reference sequence). CDR3 length: 13 residues. CDR3 loop: CASSYTASYEQYF. The CDR3 region has the DNA TGTGCCAGCAGTTACACAGCCTCCTACGAGCAGTACTTC.

In its sample, this clonotype was seen a few times. This chain connects TRBV5-6 to TRBJ1-2, with 8 positions matching TRBD1. Germline lookup yields CDR1 SGHDT and CDR2 YYEEEE. After removal of 4 bases from V and 8 bases from J, the junction contained 7 bases not matched to a gene. CDR3 size: 13 residues. The CDR3 reads CASSRGQGRGYTF. CDR3 nucleotide sequence: TGTGCCAGCAGCCGAGGACAGGGACGGGGCTACACCTTC.

The table lists this clonotype with many counts. V usage is TRBV28 and J usage is TRBJ1-5; TRBD1 is a possible D gene (5 bases). V dropped 5 bases and J dropped 6 bases, with 8 bases sitting between them. The CDR3 is made up of 12 amino acids. Germline V lookup: CDR1 MDHEN, CDR2 SYDVKM. This CDR3 reads CASSIGTQPQHF. CDR3 sequence (DNA): TGTGCCAGCAGTATAGGGACTCAGCCCCAGCATTTT.

In its sample, this clonotype was seen many times. V gene TRBV4-2 combines with J gene TRBJ1-1, with a weak D call TRBD1 (6 bases). The CDR3 is 13 residues long. CDR1 LGHNA and CDR2 YNFKEQ come from the germline V gene. Trimming stripped 0 bases from V and 7 bases from J, with 9 bases between. CDR3 sequence (DNA): TGTGCCAGCAGCCAAGAACCGGACAGTGAAGCTTTCTTT. Amino acid sequence: CASSQEPDSEAFF.

Many counts were recorded for this clonotype. The J gene is TRBJ1-1, the V gene TRBV28, with a weak D call TRBD1 (6 bases). V was clipped by 5 bases and J by 5 bases, with 33 bases between them. The CDR3 covers 20 residues. The germline gives CDR1 MDHEN, CDR2 SYDVKM. Here the CDR3 reads CASSLMGRLGAGEPETEAFF. CDR3 in DNA: TGTGCCAGCAGTCTTATGGGGAGGCTGGGGGCGGGCGAGCCGGAGACTGAAGCTTTCTTT.

This clonotype was detected only a few times. V is TRBV5-1 and J is TRBJ2-5, with 8 bases matching TRBD1. The V and J ends lost 3 bases and 3 bases, in that order; junction bases with no gene match: 4. The CDR3 is 14 amino acids. The V gene's germline CDR1 is SGHRS and CDR2 YFSETQ. The CDR3 loop reads CASSWTGFKETQYF. The CDR3 DNA follows: TGCGCCAGCAGCTGGACAGGGTTTAAAGAGACCCAGTACTTC.

This clonotype was found many times. The V and J genes are TRBV6-1 and TRBJ2-3; 9 bases agree with TRBD2. J gave up 5 bases and V 7 bases, and 10 bases lay outside the gene matches. This CDR3 is built from 15 residues. The germline CDR1 and CDR2 sequences are MNHNS and SASEGT. The CDR3 loop is CASIRAGGGGDTQYF. CDR3 DNA: TGTGCCAGCATTCGAGCGGGAGGCGGGGGAGATACGCAGTATTTT.

The chain recombines TRBV20-1 with TRBJ1-3, with a possible D match to TRBD1 (5 bases). V lost 1 base, J lost 2 bases, and 9 bases lay in between. The V gene's germline CDR1 is DFQATT and CDR2 SNEGSKA (reference sequence). The CDR3 is made up of 14 amino acids. CDR3 nucleotide sequence: TGCAGTGCTAGAGGGCCAGGGCCTGGAAACACCATATATTTT. It codes for CSARGPGPGNTIYF.

A remark on this clonotype: A single base separates this from a much larger clone, so it may be a read error. The chain couples TRBV12-3 or TRBV12-4 to TRBJ2-7, with TRBD2 matching 7 bases. The trim removed 4 bases at V and 5 bases at J, leaving 8 bases unmatched. The CDR3 loop spans 14 amino acids. The CDR3 DNA reads as TGTGCCAGCAGTTCGCGCGGGAGTATCGACGAGCAGTACTTC. As protein: CASSSRGSIDEQYF.

A few counts support this clonotype. The chain recombines TRBV19 with TRBJ1-5, with D possibly being TRBD1 (5 bases). The CDR3 consists of 13 residues. Germline V gene lookup returns CDR1 LNHDA and CDR2 SQIVND (reference sequence). Trimming stripped 2 bases from V and 6 bases from J, with 8 bases between. This CDR3 reads CASSIKGSQPQHF. CDR3 nucleotides: TGTGCCAGTAGTATAAAGGGGAGTCAGCCCCAGCATTTT.

This chain uses TRBV6-5 with TRBJ2-1; 9 bases are a match to TRBD2. The trim removed 2 bases at V and 9 bases at J, leaving 2 bases unmatched. Per the germline V gene, CDR1 is MNHEY and CDR2 is SVGAGI. The CDR3 is made up of 13 amino acids. The CDR3 bases are TGTGCCAGCAGTTACGGGACTAGCACTGAGCAGTTCTTC. Protein product: CASSYGTSTEQFF.

This clonotype came up a few times. The chain employs TRBV5-1 and TRBJ2-7, with D unresolved. Trimming shortened V by 5 bases and J by 0 bases, and 9 bases separated the two germline ends. Germline-derived CDR1 and CDR2 are SGHRS and YFSETQ. CDR3 size: 13 residues. The CDR3 region has the DNA TGCGCCAGCAGTGTCGGAACCTCCTACGAGCAGTACTTC. This sequence encodes CASSVGTSYEQYF. The full variable domain, completed using reference TRBV5-1 and TRBJ2-7, is KAGVTQTPRYLIKTRGQQVTLSCSPISGHRSVSWYQQTPGQGLQFLFEYFSETQRNKGNFPGRFSGRQFSNSRSEMNVSTLELGDSALYLCASSVGTSYEQYFGPGTRLTVT.

V is TRBV28 and J is TRBJ2-7, with a possible D match to TRBD2 (5 bases). From germline, CDR1 is MDHEN and CDR2 SYDVKM. Deletions cut 8 bases from V and 4 bases from J, with 18 bases between. The CDR3 runs 14 residues. CDR3 nucleotide sequence: TGTGCCAGCCGGCCTCTCAGCGGAACTTACGAGCAGTACTTC. Its protein product is CASRPLSGTYEQYF.

The CDR3 DNA follows: TGCGCCAGCAGCTCCGTCCTGGACAGCTACGAGCAGTACTTC. Residues: CASSSVLDSYEQYF. The genes are TRBV5-1 and TRBJ2-7; tentative D call: TRBD1 (6 bases). CDR1 and CDR2 (germline): SGHRS, YFSETQ. Trimming pared 3 bases from V and 3 bases from J, leaving 13 bases between. The CDR3 is made up of 14 amino acids. The whole variable domain, filled in from reference TRBV5-1 and TRBJ2-7, reads KAGVTQTPRYLIKTRGQQVTLSCSPISGHRSVSWYQQTPGQGLQFLFEYFSETQRNKGNFPGRFSGRQFSNSRSEMNVSTLELGDSALYLCASSSVLDSYEQYFGPGTRLTVT.

There are many counts of this clonotype. J is TRBJ1-1 and V is TRBV6-1, with D unclear. V lost 5 bases and J 2 bases, leaving 9 bases between the germline ends. Germline assignment: CDR1 MNHNS and CDR2 SASEGT. The CDR3 is 13 amino acids. CDR3 sequence: CASSPVENTEAFF. The CDR3 DNA is TGTGCCAGCAGTCCTGTCGAAAACACTGAAGCTTTCTTT.

This clonotype was seen a few times. V is TRBV24-1 and J is TRBJ1-1; D remains unclear. The CDR3 has 13 amino acids. Germline CDR1 and CDR2: KGHDR and SFDVKD. V lost 1 base, J lost 7 bases, and 9 bases lay in between. This CDR3 is CATSDFQGSEAFF. The CDR3 DNA reads TGTGCCACCAGTGATTTTCAAGGAAGTGAAGCTTTCTTT.

This clonotype was picked up many times. The chain's CDR3 is CASSQQGRTEAFF. CDR3 in DNA: TGTGCCAGCAGCCAACAGGGGCGCACTGAAGCTTTCTTT. The V and J genes are TRBV3-1 and TRBJ1-1; D may be TRBD1 (6 bases). CDR1 LGHDT and CDR2 YNNKEL come from the germline V gene (reference sequence). CDR3 length: 13 residues. V was shortened by 2 bases and J by 4 bases, with 8 bases between the two germline ends.

This clonotype has a count of ten or more. V is TRBV28 and J is TRBJ2-5, with 10 nucleotides matching TRBD2. The CDR3 has 15 amino acids. The germline V gene has CDR1 MDHEN and CDR2 SYDVKM. Unmatched junction bases numbered 5, after V lost 3 bases and J lost 4 bases. The CDR3 region is CASSFPLAGAETQYF. The CDR3 DNA reads TGTGCCAGCAGTTTTCCCCTAGCGGGAGCAGAGACCCAGTACTTC.

This clonotype has at least ten counts. CDR3 coding DNA: TGTGCCAGCAGCCAGACTAGCGGGAGAGGAGGGACCCAGTACTTC. This gives the protein CASSQTSGRGGTQYF. The chain joins TRBV7-2 to TRBJ2-5, with 12 bases identical to TRBD2. Germline CDR1 and CDR2: SGHTA and FQGNSA. This CDR3 has 15 residues. V was clipped by 5 bases and J by 7 bases; unmatched bases: 8.

This clonotype was counted between two and nine times. The CDR3 DNA follows: TGTGCCAGCAGCTTAGAAGGGCGAAATCAGCCCCAGCATTTT. It is translated as CASSLEGRNQPQHF. The V gene is TRBV7-9, the J gene TRBJ1-5; no clear D gene. Germline values: CDR1 SEHNR, CDR2 FQNEAQ (reference sequence). V lost 1 base and J 4 bases, leaving 8 bases between the germline ends. The CDR3 is 14 residues long. Combining the CDR3 with reference TRBV7-9 and TRBJ1-5 gives the whole variable domain DTGVSQNPRHKITKRGQNVTFRCDPISEHNRLYWYRQTLGQGPEFLTYFQNEAQLEKSRLLSDRFSAERPKGSFSTLEIQRTEQGDSAMYLCASSLEGRNQPQHFGDGTRLSIL.

The chain combines TRBV11-3 with TRBJ1-3; 7 bases are shared with TRBD1. With 5 bases clipped from V and 0 bases from J, the junction kept 7 bases outside the gene matches. Germline values: CDR1 SGHNT, CDR2 YENEEA. The CDR3 contains 16 residues. The CDR3 DNA reads as TGTGCCAGCAGCCCCTACGACAGGGACTCTGGAAACACCATATATTTT. This translates into CASSPYDRDSGNTIYF.

This clonotype was recorded many times. The chain couples TRBV6-2 or TRBV6-3 to TRBJ1-1; possible D gene TRBD1, 6 bases. Germline CDR1 MNHEY, CDR2 SVGEGT. Trimming shortened V by 8 bases and J by 6 bases, and 19 bases separated the two germline ends. The CDR3 runs to 14 residues. CDR3 loop: CASGRGDKTSEAFF. The CDR3, as DNA: TGTGCCAGCGGCCGAGGGGACAAAACCTCTGAAGCTTTCTTT.

At least ten counts were recorded for this clonotype. The chain is built from TRBV2 and TRBJ1-2; D remains unclear. The germline V gene has CDR1 SNHLY and CDR2 FYNNEI. The germline V and J ends were trimmed by 7 bases and 6 bases, with 15 bases remaining between them. This CDR3 comprises 13 residues. The DNA for the CDR3 is TGTGCCAGCACTCAGAACGCAGCGGATGGCTACACCTTC. Encoded protein: CASTQNAADGYTF. The complete variable domain, with remaining parts taken from reference TRBV2 and TRBJ1-2, reads EPEVTQTPSHQVTQMGQEVILRCVPISNHLYFYWYRQILGQKVEFLVSFYNNEISEKSEIFDDQFSVERPDGSNFTLKIRSTKLEDSAMYFCASTQNAADGYTFGSGTRLTVV.

The V gene is TRBV15, the J gene TRBJ2-4; tentative D call: TRBD1 (6 bases). The ends were cut back, 0 bases at V and 2 bases at J, with 11 bases in the middle. The CDR3 contains 16 residues. CDR1 LNHNV and CDR2 YYDKDF come from the germline V gene (reference sequence). The CDR3 protein is CATSRDGGASKNIQYF. In DNA form, the CDR3 reads TGTGCCACCAGCAGAGATGGGGGCGCCTCCAAAAACATTCAGTACTTC.

The chain joins TRBV3-1 to TRBJ1-3, with a weak D call TRBD1 (5 bases). Germline assignment: CDR1 LGHDT and CDR2 YNNKEL (reference sequence). The germline V and J ends were trimmed by 1 base and 0 bases, with 10 bases remaining between them. This CDR3 is built from 16 residues. The CDR3 sequence: CASSQVGHPSGNTIYF. The CDR3 bases are TGTGCCAGCAGCCAAGTCGGACACCCCTCTGGAAACACCATATATTTT.

This clonotype appeared many times. This chain joins TRBV28 and TRBJ1-3; 7 positions match TRBD1. The CDR3 is 14 residues long. V shed 6 bases and J 4 bases; nucleotides not matched to a gene: 6. Per germline, CDR1 MDHEN and CDR2 SYDVKM. DNA for the CDR3: TGTGCCAGCAGCCCCAGGGGGGTCGGAAACACCATATATTTT. This gives the protein CASSPRGVGNTIYF.